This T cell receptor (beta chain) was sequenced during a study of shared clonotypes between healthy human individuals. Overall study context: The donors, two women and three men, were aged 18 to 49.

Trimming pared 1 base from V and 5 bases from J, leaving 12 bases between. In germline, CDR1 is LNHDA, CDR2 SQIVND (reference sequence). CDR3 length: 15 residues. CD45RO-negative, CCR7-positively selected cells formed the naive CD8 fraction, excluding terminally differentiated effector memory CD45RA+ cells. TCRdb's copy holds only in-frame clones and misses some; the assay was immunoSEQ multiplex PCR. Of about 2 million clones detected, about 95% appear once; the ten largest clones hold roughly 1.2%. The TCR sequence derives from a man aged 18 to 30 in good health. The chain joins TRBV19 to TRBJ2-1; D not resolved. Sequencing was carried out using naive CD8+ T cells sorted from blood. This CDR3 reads CASSIVFGSNNEQFF. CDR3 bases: TGTGCCAGTAGTATAGTTTTCGGCAGTAACAATGAGCAGTTCTTC.